Listed here is a single T cell receptor (beta chain). The antigen is unknown. V shed 6 bases and J shed 3 bases, with 9 bases lying between them. The length of the CDR3 is 11 residues. Germline loops: CDR1 DFQATT, CDR2 SNEGSKA (reference sequence). The data were obtained in a study of cytomegalovirus exposure and HLA in healthy donors. In the PCR, 60 Vbeta and 13 Jbeta primers were used. Sequencing used immunoSEQ multiplex PCR; TCRdb keeps in-frame clones, though not all of them. The sample table sets out approximately 200,000 clones. Study-level results: Further analysis was carried out later, and it showed several of the most significant clusters appearing linked to common viral pathogens. When a later analysis was performed, an Asian-associated ancestry cluster reportedly had fewer N-insertions than the approximately 690-donor mean. The authors later found HLA-associated TCR beta chains more clonally expanded than equally common others. Near-uniform donor sequencing depth was presumed by presence/absence analyses.

The clonotype originates from a boy younger than 18 in good health and CMV-seronegative. Sequencing was carried out using PBMCs. The rearrangement uses TRBV20-1 and TRBJ2-7; weak D call: TRBD2 (6 bases). CDR3 residues: CSATGGYEQYF. The CDR3, as DNA: TGCAGTGCAACCGGGGGCTACGAGCAGTACTTC.